Listed here are 5 T cell receptor beta chains from one sample, sequenced in a study of blood T cell repertoires in COVID-19 (dated by TCRdb to the early 2020s). Libraries came from the immunoSEQ multiplex PCR assay. TCRdb obtained this table from immuneACCESS and retained in-frame rearrangements with V and J assigned. These tables miss some clones; where compared with another copy, unresolved V genes account for less than half of the shortfall, and the remainder is unexplained. In this sample the table shows some 150,000 clones, roughly 82% of which occur a single time. The top ten hold roughly 7.2% of the sample. The sequencing input was peripheral blood. The receptors come from a woman between 45 and 65 years old in a cohort sampled during active or convalescent COVID-19.

This rearrangement joins TRBV10-3 to TRBJ2-3; TRBD2 matches 10 bases. The CDR3 runs 14 residues. With V trimmed by 11 bases and J by 9 bases, 14 bases remained unmatched. Germline values: CDR1 ENHRY, CDR2 SYGVKD. In DNA, the CDR3 is TGTGCCGCTCGAAGCGGGGGGGCCCGGGGGACGCAGTATTTT. Its protein is CAARSGGARGTQYF.

This clone has just one count. V is TRBV5-1 and J is TRBJ2-7; D perhaps matches TRBD1 (6 bases). V gave up 0 bases and J gave up 6 bases, with 16 bases separating them. CDR3 size: 15 residues. Germline V CDR1 and CDR2: SGHRS, YFSETQ. CDR3 in amino acids: CASSLGLRQAVEQYF. In DNA, the CDR3 is TGCGCCAGCAGCTTGGGATTGCGACAGGCGGTCGAGCAGTACTTC.

This rearrangement joins TRBV10-3 to TRBJ1-5; no definite D call. V was pared by 3 bases and J by 0 bases, with 6 bases between. The CDR3 has 14 amino acids. Germline assignment: CDR1 ENHRY and CDR2 SYGVKD. As DNA, the CDR3 is TGTGCCATCAGTGAACAGCATAGCAATCAGCCCCAGCATTTT. Translating gives CAISEQHSNQPQHF.

The rearrangement uses TRBV19 and TRBJ2-1, with TRBD2 matching 9 bases. Trimming cost V 3 bases and J 0 bases; bases outside gene matches: 9. The CDR3 is 18 residues long. The germline CDR1 and CDR2 sequences are LNHDA and SQIVND (reference sequence). The CDR3 bases are TGTGCCAGTAGTATGGGGCTAGCGGGGACCTACTCCTACAATGAGCAGTTCTTC. Protein product: CASSMGLAGTYSYNEQFF.

This chain connects TRBV3-1 (or the pseudogene TRBV3-2) to TRBJ2-7; the match to TRBD2 covers 12 bases. The CDR3 contains 18 residues. The germline V gene encodes CDR1 LGHDT and CDR2 YNNKEL (reference sequence). Germline trimming cut 1 base from V and 0 bases from J; bases unmatched to any gene: 7. Here the CDR3 reads CASSQAGPGLAGSYEQYF. In DNA, the CDR3 is TGTGCCAGCAGCCAAGCTGGTCCGGGACTAGCGGGCTCCTACGAGCAGTACTTC.